This TCR beta chain was sequenced for a study of radiation and T cells in renal cell carcinoma. Points from the study as a whole: Top tumor clonotypes rose in blood 2 weeks post-radiation, then contracted. Pretreatment tumor biopsies were lacking, so baseline clonotypes are unknown.

Note on this clone: The target antigen is unknown.

Time point here: blood 4 weeks post-SBRT, at nephrectomy. The treatment was: 15 Gy SBRT to primary tumor, nephrectomy 4 weeks later. Nephrectomy followed 15 Gy stereotactic body radiation by 4 weeks. This renal cell carcinoma was of the clear cell type. Data came from immunoSEQ multiplex PCR; TCRdb stores just in-frame clones and leaves some out. The table lists 140,000 or so clones, less than 90% of them singletons. The CDR3 length is 13 residues. Trimming shortened V by 1 base and J by 3 bases, and 4 bases separated the two germline ends. CDR1 is LNHDA and CDR2 is SQIVND in the germline V gene (reference sequence).

This TCR was recovered from a woman in her fifties or sixties with renal cell carcinoma. Specimen: blood, collected from a patient whose treatment included radiotherapy and nephrectomy. This chain connects TRBV19 to TRBJ1-5; unclear D gene. The CDR3 reads CASSIVPNQPQHF. The CDR3 DNA follows: TGTGCCAGTAGTATAGTCCCCAATCAGCCCCAGCATTTT.